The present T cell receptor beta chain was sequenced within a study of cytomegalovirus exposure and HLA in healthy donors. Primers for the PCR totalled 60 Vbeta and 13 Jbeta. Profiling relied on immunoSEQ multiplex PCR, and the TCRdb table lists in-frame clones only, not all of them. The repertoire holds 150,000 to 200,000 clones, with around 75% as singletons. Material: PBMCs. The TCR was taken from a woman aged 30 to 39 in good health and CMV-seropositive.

The CDR3 reads CASSPETGNTEAFF. The DNA of the CDR3 is TGTGCCAGCAGTCCGGAGACAGGGAACACTGAAGCTTTCTTT. The chain employs TRBV6-4 and TRBJ1-1; D is possibly TRBD1 (6 bases). Germline values: CDR1 MRHNA, CDR2 SNTAGT. Trimming left V 5 bases short and J 1 base short, with 11 bases between. The CDR3 is 14 residues long.